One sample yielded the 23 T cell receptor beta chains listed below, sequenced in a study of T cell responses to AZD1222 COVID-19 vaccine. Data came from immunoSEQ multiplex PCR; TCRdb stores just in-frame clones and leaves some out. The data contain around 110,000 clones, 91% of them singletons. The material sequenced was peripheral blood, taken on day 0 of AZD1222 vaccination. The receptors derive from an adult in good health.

The CDR3 nucleotides are TGTGCCTGGAGTGTCCTCCAAACTAGGGGCGGCTACACCTTC. The encoded protein is CAWSVLQTRGGYTF. The V call is TRBV30, the J call TRBJ1-2; tentative D call: TRBD1 (5 bases). The germline V gene has CDR1 GTSNPN and CDR2 SVGIG (reference sequence). The CDR3 is 14 residues long. Trimming cost V 0 bases and J 8 bases, with 16 bases left between them. Full variable domain (missing parts from reference TRBV30 and TRBJ1-2): SQTIHQWPATLVQPVGSPLSLECTVEGTSNPNLYWYRQAAGRGLQLLFYSVGIGQISSEVPQNLSASRPQDRQFILSSKKLLLSDSGFYLCAWSVLQTRGGYTFGSGTRLTVV.

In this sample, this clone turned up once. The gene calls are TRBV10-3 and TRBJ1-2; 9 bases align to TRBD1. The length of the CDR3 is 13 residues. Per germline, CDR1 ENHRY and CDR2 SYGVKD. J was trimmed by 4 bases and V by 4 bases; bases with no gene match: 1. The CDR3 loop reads CAISAGQGYGYTF. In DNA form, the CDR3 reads TGTGCCATCAGTGCGGGACAGGGCTATGGCTACACCTTC.

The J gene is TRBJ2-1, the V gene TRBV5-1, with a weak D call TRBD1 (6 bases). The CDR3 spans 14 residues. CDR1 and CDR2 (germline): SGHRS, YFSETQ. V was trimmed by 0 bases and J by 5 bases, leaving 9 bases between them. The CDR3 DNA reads TGCGCCAGCAGCTTGGGGGACAAACACAATGAGCAGTTCTTC. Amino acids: CASSLGDKHNEQFF.

The CDR3 DNA is TGTGCCAGCAGCTTACTCAAGCCGGGACAGGGGCCCTCCTACGAGCAGTACTTC. It yields the protein CASSLLKPGQGPSYEQYF. The chain couples TRBV7-2 to TRBJ2-7; 10 nucleotides match TRBD1. V gave up 2 bases and J gave up 0 bases; unmatched junction bases: 10. Germline CDR1 and CDR2: SGHTA and FQGNSA. The CDR3 has 18 residues.

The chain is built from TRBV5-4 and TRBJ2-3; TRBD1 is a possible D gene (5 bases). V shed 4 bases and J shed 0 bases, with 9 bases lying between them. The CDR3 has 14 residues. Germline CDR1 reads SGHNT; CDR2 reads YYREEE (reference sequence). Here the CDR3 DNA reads TGTGCCAGCAGCCCGACAGCTAGCACAGATACGCAGTATTTT. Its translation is CASSPTASTDTQYF. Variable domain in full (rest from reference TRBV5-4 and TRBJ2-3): ETGVTQSPTHLIKTRGQQVTLRCSSQSGHNTVSWYQQALGQGPQFIFQYYREEENGRGNFPPRFSGLQFPNYSSELNVNALELDDSALYLCASSPTASTDTQYFGPGTRLTVL.

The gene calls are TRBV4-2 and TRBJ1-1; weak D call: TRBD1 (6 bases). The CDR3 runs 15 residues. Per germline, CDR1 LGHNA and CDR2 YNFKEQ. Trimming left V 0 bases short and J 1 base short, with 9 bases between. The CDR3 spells CASSQEGGQNTEAFF. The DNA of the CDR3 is TGTGCCAGCAGCCAAGAGGGGGGACAGAACACTGAAGCTTTCTTT.

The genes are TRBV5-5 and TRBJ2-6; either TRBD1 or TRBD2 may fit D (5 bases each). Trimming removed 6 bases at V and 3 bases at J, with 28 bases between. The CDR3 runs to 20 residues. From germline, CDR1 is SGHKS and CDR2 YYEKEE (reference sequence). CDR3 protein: CASNLGSGWSGIGGANVLTF. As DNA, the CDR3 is TGTGCCAGCAACCTCGGTTCGGGGTGGTCAGGGATAGGTGGGGCCAACGTCCTGACTTTC.

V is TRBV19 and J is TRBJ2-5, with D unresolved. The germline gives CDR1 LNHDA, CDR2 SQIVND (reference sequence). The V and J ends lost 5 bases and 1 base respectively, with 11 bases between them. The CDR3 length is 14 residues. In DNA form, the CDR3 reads TGTGCCAGTAGTCCTCGAGTGGGCCAAGAGACCCAGTACTTC. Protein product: CASSPRVGQETQYF.

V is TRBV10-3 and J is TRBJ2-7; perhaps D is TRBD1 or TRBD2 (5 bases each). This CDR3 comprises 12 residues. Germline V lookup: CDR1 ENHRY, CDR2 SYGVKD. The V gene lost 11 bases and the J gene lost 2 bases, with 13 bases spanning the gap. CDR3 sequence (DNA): TGTGCCGTAGGGGACGCGGCCTACGAGCAGTACTTC. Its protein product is CAVGDAAYEQYF.

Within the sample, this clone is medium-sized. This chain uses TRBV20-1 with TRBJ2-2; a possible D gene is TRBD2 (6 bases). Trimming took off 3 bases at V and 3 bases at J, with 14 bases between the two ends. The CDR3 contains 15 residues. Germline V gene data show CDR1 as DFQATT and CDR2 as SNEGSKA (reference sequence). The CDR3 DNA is TGCAGTGCTAGTTCTAGCGAGTTTGACACCGGGGAGCTGTTTTTT. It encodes CSASSSEFDTGELFF.

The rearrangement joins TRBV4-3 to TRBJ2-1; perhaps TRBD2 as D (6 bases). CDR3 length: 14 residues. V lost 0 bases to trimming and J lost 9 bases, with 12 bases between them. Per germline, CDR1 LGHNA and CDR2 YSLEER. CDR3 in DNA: TGCGCCAGCAGCCAAGACCGACTAGGTCGTGAGCAGTTCTTC. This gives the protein CASSQDRLGREQFF.

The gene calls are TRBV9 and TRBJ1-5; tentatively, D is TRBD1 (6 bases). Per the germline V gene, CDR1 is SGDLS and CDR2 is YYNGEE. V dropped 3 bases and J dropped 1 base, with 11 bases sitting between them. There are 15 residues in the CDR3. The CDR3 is CASSDGGHSNQPQHF. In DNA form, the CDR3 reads TGTGCCAGCAGCGACGGGGGACACAGCAATCAGCCCCAGCATTTT. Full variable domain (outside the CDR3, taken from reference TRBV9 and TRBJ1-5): DSGVTQTPKHLITATGQRVTLRCSPRSGDLSVYWYQQSLDQGLQFLIQYYNGEERAKGNILERFSAQQFPDLHSELNLSSLELGDSALYFCASSDGGHSNQPQHFGDGTRLSIL.

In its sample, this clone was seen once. CDR3 amino acids: CASSANRDLSRGIQYF. The CDR3 nucleotides are TGTGCCAGTAGTGCTAACCGGGACCTCTCCCGGGGCATTCAGTACTTC. The chain combines TRBV19 with TRBJ2-4; either TRBD1 or TRBD2 may supply D (5 bases each). Germline V gives CDR1 LNHDA, CDR2 SQIVND (reference sequence). This CDR3 comprises 16 residues. V dropped 5 bases and J dropped 9 bases, with 23 bases sitting between them.

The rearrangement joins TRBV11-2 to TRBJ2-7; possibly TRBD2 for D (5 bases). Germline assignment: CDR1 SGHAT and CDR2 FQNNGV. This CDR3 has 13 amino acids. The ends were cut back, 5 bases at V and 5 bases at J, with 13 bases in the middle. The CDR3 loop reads CASSPSGPHEQYF. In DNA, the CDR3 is TGTGCCAGCAGCCCGAGCGGTCCCCACGAGCAGTACTTC.

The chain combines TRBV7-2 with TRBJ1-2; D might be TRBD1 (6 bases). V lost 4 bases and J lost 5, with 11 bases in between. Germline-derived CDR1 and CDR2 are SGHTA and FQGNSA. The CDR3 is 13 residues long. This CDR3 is CASSYTGLYGYTF. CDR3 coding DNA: TGTGCCAGCAGCTACACAGGGTTGTATGGCTACACCTTC.

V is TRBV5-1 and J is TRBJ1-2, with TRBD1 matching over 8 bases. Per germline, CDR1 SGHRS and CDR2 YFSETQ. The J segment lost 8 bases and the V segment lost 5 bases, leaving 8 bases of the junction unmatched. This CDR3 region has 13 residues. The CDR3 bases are TGCGCCAGCAGGCGGCAGGGGGCTATGGGCTACACCTTC. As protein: CASRRQGAMGYTF.

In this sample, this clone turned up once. The CDR3 region has the DNA TGTGCCAGTAGTATCAGGACAGTCGGGGAGCTGTTTTTT. Protein: CASSIRTVGELFF. V gene TRBV19 combines with J gene TRBJ2-2; D might be TRBD1 (6 bases). V shed 3 bases and J shed 7 bases, with 9 bases lying between them. The CDR3 has 13 residues. CDR1 is LNHDA and CDR2 is SQIVND in the germline V gene (reference sequence).

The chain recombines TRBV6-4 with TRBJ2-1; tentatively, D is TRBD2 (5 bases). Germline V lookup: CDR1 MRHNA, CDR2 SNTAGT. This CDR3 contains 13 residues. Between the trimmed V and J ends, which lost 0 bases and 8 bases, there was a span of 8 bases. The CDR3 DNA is TGTGCCAGCAGTGACTCGATCGGGGATGAGCAGTTCTTC. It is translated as CASSDSIGDEQFF.

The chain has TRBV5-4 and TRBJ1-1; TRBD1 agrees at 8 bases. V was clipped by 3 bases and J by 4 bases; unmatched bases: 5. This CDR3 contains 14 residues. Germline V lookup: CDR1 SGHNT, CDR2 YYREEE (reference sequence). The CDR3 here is CASSYRDRTTEAFF. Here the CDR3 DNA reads TGTGCCAGCAGCTATAGGGACAGGACCACTGAAGCTTTCTTT.

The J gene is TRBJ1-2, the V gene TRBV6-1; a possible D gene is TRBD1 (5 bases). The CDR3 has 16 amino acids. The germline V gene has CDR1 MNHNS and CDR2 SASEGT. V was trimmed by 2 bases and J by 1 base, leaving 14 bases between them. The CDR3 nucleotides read TGTGCCAGCAGTGAATCAGGTGAAGGGGTTAACTATGGCTACACCTTC. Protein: CASSESGEGVNYGYTF.

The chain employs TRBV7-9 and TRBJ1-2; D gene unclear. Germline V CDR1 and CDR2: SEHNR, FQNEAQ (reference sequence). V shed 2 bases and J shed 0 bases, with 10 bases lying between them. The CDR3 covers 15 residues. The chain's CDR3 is CASSLQPGPNYGYTF. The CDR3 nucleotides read TGTGCCAGCAGCTTACAGCCAGGCCCTAACTATGGCTACACCTTC.

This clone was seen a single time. The CDR3 region has the DNA TGTGCCAGCAGAACGACAGGGGGCTTTGGGGCCGGGGAGCTGTTTTTT. Protein product: CASRTTGGFGAGELFF. This chain uses TRBV7-9 with TRBJ2-2; 10 bases fit TRBD1. Trimming cost V 6 bases and J 6 bases; bases outside gene matches: 10. Germline CDR1 reads SEHNR; CDR2 reads FQNEAQ (reference sequence). The length of the CDR3 is 16 residues.

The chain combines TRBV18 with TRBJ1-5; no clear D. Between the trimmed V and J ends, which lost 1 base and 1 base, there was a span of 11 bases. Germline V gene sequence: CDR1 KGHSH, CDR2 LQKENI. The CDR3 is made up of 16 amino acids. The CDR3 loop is CASSPLRARSNQPQHF. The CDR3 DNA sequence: TGTGCCAGCTCACCACTGAGGGCCAGGAGCAATCAGCCCCAGCATTTT.